Presented here are 11 T cell receptor beta chains from one specimen sequenced in a study of shared clonotypes between healthy human individuals. This table comes from immunoSEQ multiplex PCR, and its TCRdb copy is limited to in-frame clones, with some not included. The table includes 450,000 to 500,000 clones, over 60% detected once. The specimen sequenced was PBMCs. Receptors originate from a woman aged 40 to 50 in good health. Some clones in this sample may be carry-over from other donors' samples.

The chain employs TRBV28 and TRBJ2-2; TRBD1 is a possible D gene (6 bases). This CDR3 has 15 residues. Germline V gene lookup returns CDR1 MDHEN and CDR2 SYDVKM. The germline V and J ends were trimmed by 5 bases and 0 bases, with 10 bases remaining between them. CDR3 residues: CASSQRDTNTGELFF. CDR3 DNA sequence: TGTGCCAGCAGTCAACGGGACACGAACACCGGGGAGCTGTTTTTT.

This clone has only a few counts. The V and J genes are TRBV5-6 and TRBJ2-3, with 11 bases identical to TRBD2. V lost 3 bases and J lost 6; bases outside the gene matches: 9. CDR1 SGHDT and CDR2 YYEEEE come from the germline V gene. CDR3 length equals 16 residues. The CDR3: CASSSPTSGVGDTQYF. In DNA, the CDR3 is TGTGCCAGCAGCTCGCCGACTAGCGGGGTAGGGGATACGCAGTATTTT.

The chain combines TRBV7-3 with TRBJ2-1; D may be TRBD1 (5 bases). The V and J ends lost 6 bases and 0 bases respectively, with 12 bases between them. The CDR3 length is 15 residues. The germline gives CDR1 SGHTA, CDR2 FQGTGA. The CDR3: CASSRQSISYNEQFF. For the CDR3, the DNA is TGTGCCAGCAGTCGACAGTCGATCTCCTACAATGAGCAGTTCTTC.

The chain recombines TRBV27 with TRBJ2-7; tentative D call: TRBD1 (6 bases). The V gene lost 8 bases and the J gene lost 0 bases, with 14 bases spanning the gap. Germline-derived CDR1 and CDR2 are MNHEY and SMNVEV (reference sequence). The CDR3 length is 14 residues. CDR3 nucleotides: TGTGCCAGCTCTAATGGACAGAGCTCCTACGAGCAGTACTTC. This translates into CASSNGQSSYEQYF.

As DNA, the CDR3 is TGTGCCAGCAGCTTAGGGGGGACAGTGGGCTACGAGCAGTACTTC. It yields the protein CASSLGGTVGYEQYF. The J gene is TRBJ2-7, the V gene TRBV7-8; TRBD1 matches at 7 bases. The germline V gene has CDR1 SGHVS and CDR2 FQNEAQ. The CDR3 is 15 amino acids. V lost 1 base, J lost 3 bases, and 6 bases stayed unmatched.

As to this clone: This may stem from a read error, because a much larger clone lies one nucleotide away. The same CDR3 is also encoded by other DNA sequences in this sample. The chain has TRBV29-1 and TRBJ1-2, with 8 bases fitting TRBD1. Germline-derived CDR1 and CDR2 are SQVTM and ANQGSEA. CDR3 size: 14 residues. The CDR3 protein is CSVEDRGTGNGYTF. In DNA, the CDR3 is TGCAGCGTCGAAGATCGCGGGACAGGAAACGGCTACACCTTC.

The rearrangement links TRBV28 to TRBJ2-1; TRBD2 aligns across 11 bases. The junction had 1 base not matched to a gene; V was cut back by 2 bases and J by 1 base. CDR1 is MDHEN, CDR2 SYDVKM, per germline. CDR3 length equals 16 residues. CDR3 DNA sequence: TGTGCCAGCAGTTTAAGGACTAGCGGGTCCTACAATGAGCAGTTCTTC. It specifies CASSLRTSGSYNEQFF.

This clone was seen once. The rearrangement uses TRBV6-1 and TRBJ1-2; D may be TRBD1 (6 bases). V lost 2 bases, J lost 8 bases, and 15 bases lay in between. The CDR3 has 14 amino acids. The germline CDR1 and CDR2 sequences are MNHNS and SASEGT. The CDR3, as DNA: TGTGCCAGCAGTGAATCAGACAGGATCGACGGCTACACCTTC. As protein: CASSESDRIDGYTF.

The V gene is TRBV7-3, the J gene TRBJ1-6, with D possibly matching TRBD1 (6 bases). CDR1 is SGHTA, CDR2 FQGTGA, per germline. The V gene lost 5 bases and the J gene lost 5 bases, with 10 bases spanning the gap. The CDR3 contains 14 residues. CDR3: CASSAGQDNSPLHF. The CDR3 DNA reads as TGTGCCAGCAGCGCGGGACAAGATAATTCACCCCTCCACTTT.

There are a few counts of this clone. The chain employs TRBV7-9 and TRBJ2-1; TRBD2 matches at 8 bases. The CDR3 runs 15 residues. V lost 2 bases and J lost 7; bases outside the gene matches: 7. The germline V gene has CDR1 SEHNR and CDR2 FQNEAQ (reference sequence). CDR3 nucleotides: TGTGCCAGCAGCTTAAAAAGCGGGAGACGTAATGAGCAGTTCTTC. It encodes CASSLKSGRRNEQFF.

This chain uses TRBV18 with TRBJ1-6, with TRBD1 matching 7 bases. Germline assignment: CDR1 KGHSH and CDR2 LQKENI. The CDR3 has 18 amino acids. After removal of 3 bases from V and 5 bases from J, the junction contained 13 bases not matched to a gene. The CDR3 sequence: CASSPQGQHEGHNSPLHF. The CDR3 DNA is TGTGCCAGCTCACCCCAGGGACAGCATGAGGGGCATAATTCACCCCTCCACTTT.